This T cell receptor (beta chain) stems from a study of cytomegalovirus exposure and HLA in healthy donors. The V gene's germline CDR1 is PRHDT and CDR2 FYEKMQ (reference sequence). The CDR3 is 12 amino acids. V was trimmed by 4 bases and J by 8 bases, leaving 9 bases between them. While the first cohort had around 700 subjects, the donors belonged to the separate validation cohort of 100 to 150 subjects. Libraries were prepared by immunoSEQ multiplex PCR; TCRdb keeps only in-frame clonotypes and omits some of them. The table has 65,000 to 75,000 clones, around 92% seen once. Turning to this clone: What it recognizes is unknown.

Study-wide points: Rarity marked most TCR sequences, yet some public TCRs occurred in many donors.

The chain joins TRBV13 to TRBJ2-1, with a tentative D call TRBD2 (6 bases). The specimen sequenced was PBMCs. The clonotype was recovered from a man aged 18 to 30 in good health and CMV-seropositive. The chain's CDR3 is CASSWEDDEQFF. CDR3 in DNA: TGTGCCAGCAGCTGGGAGGACGATGAGCAGTTCTTC.